The 24 T cell receptor beta chains in this list originate from one sample, sequenced in a study of control samples from healthy donors and cancer patients. TCRdb keeps only in-frame clones here, not all; method: immunoSEQ multiplex PCR. This table has about 90,000 clones, about 92% appearing once. What was sequenced was blood. These receptors were obtained from a woman between 25 and 40 years old in good health.

The chain combines TRBV7-3 with TRBJ2-1; possibly TRBD2 for D (5 bases). This CDR3 is 14 amino acids long. V lost 5 bases, J lost 8 bases, and 16 bases lay in between. CDR1 is SGHTA and CDR2 is FQGTGA in the germline V gene. The CDR3 loop reads CASSLGGLADEQFF. CDR3 nucleotides: TGTGCCAGCAGCCTGGGCGGACTCGCAGATGAGCAGTTCTTC.

This clone was seen once. This chain uses TRBV7-9 with TRBJ2-3; D gene unclear. This CDR3 is 14 amino acids long. Germline-derived CDR1 and CDR2 are SEHNR and FQNEAQ (reference sequence). With 6 bases removed from V and 6 bases from J, the gap between germline ends came to 16 bases. The CDR3 sequence: CASRALDSSDTQYF. The CDR3 DNA reads as TGTGCCAGCAGAGCTCTAGATTCCTCGGATACGCAGTATTTT.

The chain combines TRBV5-8 with TRBJ2-5; 7 bases match TRBD1. Germline values: CDR1 SGHTS, CDR2 YDEGEE. CDR3 length: 13 residues. Losses at the gene ends were 1 base for V and 4 bases for J; bases not matched to a gene: 1. The CDR3 here is CASSLSGGETQYF. The CDR3 bases are TGTGCCAGCAGCTTGTCAGGGGGAGAGACCCAGTACTTC.

Worth noting for this clone: One junction end disagrees with the germline gene, perhaps due to a read error. The chain uses TRBV5-1 and TRBJ1-2; no clear D. Germline V gene data show CDR1 as SGHRS and CDR2 as YFSETQ. This CDR3 region has 12 residues. The CDR3 here is CASSLAEGRWDF. Written as DNA, the CDR3 is TGCGCCAGCAGCTTGGCCGAGGGCAGGTGGGACTTC. Full variable domain (remainder filled in from reference TRBV5-1 and TRBJ1-2): KAGVTQTPRYLIKTRGQQVTLSCSPISGHRSVSWYQQTPGQGLQFLFEYFSETQRNKGNFPGRFSGRQFSNSRSEMNVSTLELGDSALYLCASSLAEGRWDFGSGTRLTVV.

This clone came up once. The rearrangement uses TRBV18 and TRBJ1-5; D remains ambiguous. V shed 3 bases and J shed 5 bases, with 11 bases lying between them. The length of the CDR3 is 14 residues. Germline assignment: CDR1 KGHSH and CDR2 LQKENI. CDR3 region: CASSPYGRYQPQHF. The CDR3 coding sequence is TGTGCCAGCTCACCCTACGGGCGTTATCAGCCCCAGCATTTT.

V is TRBV18 and J is TRBJ1-2, with TRBD1 as a possible D gene (5 bases). This CDR3 is 16 amino acids long. V was clipped by 4 bases and J by 3 bases, with 18 bases between them. The V gene's germline CDR1 is KGHSH and CDR2 LQKENI. In nucleotides, the CDR3 is TGTGCCAGCTCACTTTTCTTCGGGGACCTCGACTATGGCTACACCTTC. It encodes CASSLFFGDLDYGYTF.

This sequence joins TRBV18 and TRBJ1-2; the D gene is possibly TRBD1 (5 bases). From germline, CDR1 is KGHSH and CDR2 LQKENI. V lost 1 base, J lost 3 bases, and 18 bases lay in between. The CDR3 spans 17 residues. CDR3 protein: CASSPQGVSRSDYGYTF. DNA of the CDR3: TGTGCCAGCTCACCACAAGGGGTTAGTCGGTCTGACTATGGCTACACCTTC.

This clone was recorded only once. The CDR3, as DNA: TGTGCCAGCAACTTTCAGGCTGACTATGGCTACACCTTC. This translates into CASNFQADYGYTF. This chain links TRBV5-8 with TRBJ1-2, with D unresolved. The length of the CDR3 is 13 residues. Germline V CDR1 and CDR2: SGHTS, YDEGEE. Trimming left V 6 bases short and J 3 bases short, with 12 bases between.

This clone was seen just once. The chain has TRBV7-9 and TRBJ2-2; 8 bases are shared with TRBD1. Germline V gene data show CDR1 as SEHNR and CDR2 as FQNEAQ (reference sequence). The junction had 7 bases not matched to a gene; V was cut back by 4 bases and J by 6 bases. The length of the CDR3 is 15 residues. CDR3 protein: CASSSTGQVPGELFF. For the CDR3, the DNA is TGTGCCAGCAGCTCCACGGGACAGGTCCCCGGGGAGCTGTTTTTT.

The chain has TRBV6-5 and TRBJ1-6; D is ambiguous. This CDR3 is built from 15 residues. Trimming took off 5 bases at V and 7 bases at J, with 15 bases between the two ends. Germline CDR1 is MNHEY and CDR2 is SVGAGI. This CDR3 reads CASSPLRTGNSPLHF. Here the CDR3 DNA reads TGTGCCAGCAGTCCCCTGAGGACGGGAAATTCACCCCTCCACTTT.

This clone appeared a few times. V and J are TRBV6-9 and TRBJ1-1; a possible D gene is TRBD1 (6 bases). Trimming took 6 bases from V and 5 from J, leaving 25 bases between them. Germline CDR1 and CDR2: MNHGY and SVAAGI. The CDR3 runs to 17 residues. CDR3 sequence reads: CASRPQGTKGTRTEAFF. Written as DNA, the CDR3 is TGTGCCAGCAGACCCCAGGGGACCAAGGGCACGAGAACTGAAGCTTTCTTT.

The chain couples TRBV9 to TRBJ2-7, with D unresolved. CDR3 length: 14 amino acids. From germline, CDR1 is SGDLS and CDR2 YYNGEE. Trimming left V 0 bases short and J 1 base short, with 8 bases between. CDR3 sequence (DNA): TGTGCCAGCAGCGTAGAAGGCAGGTCCTACGAGCAGTACTTC. Encoded protein: CASSVEGRSYEQYF.

This chain joins TRBV5-6 and TRBJ1-1, with D uncertain. Trimming removed 1 base at V and 5 bases at J, with 9 bases between. Germline V lookup: CDR1 SGHDT, CDR2 YYEEEE. The CDR3 runs to 13 residues. CDR3 in DNA: TGTGCCAGCAGCTTGCCCCCCGGGACTGAAGCTTTCTTT. Translation gives CASSLPPGTEAFF.

The chain couples TRBV12-5 to TRBJ1-1; 8 positions match TRBD1. This CDR3 spans 16 amino acids. In germline, CDR1 is LGHNT, CDR2 FRNRAP. With 6 bases clipped from V and 1 base from J, the junction kept 10 bases outside the gene matches. The CDR3 loop reads CASGRQTGQANTEAFF. CDR3 coding DNA: TGTGCTAGTGGCCGTCAAACGGGACAGGCGAACACTGAAGCTTTCTTT.

The V and J genes are TRBV27 and TRBJ2-3; the D gene is possibly TRBD2 (5 bases). This CDR3 has 17 residues. Germline CDR1 reads MNHEY; CDR2 reads SMNVEV (reference sequence). V was cut by 4 bases and J by 0 bases, with 17 bases left in between. Here the CDR3 reads CASSSRTAMRSTDTQYF. The DNA for the CDR3 is TGTGCCAGCAGTTCAAGGACTGCTATGCGCAGCACAGATACGCAGTATTTT.

The chain employs TRBV29-1 and TRBJ1-1, with a weak D call TRBD1 (6 bases). V lost 7 bases to trimming and J lost 3 bases, with 15 bases between them. Germline V gene sequence: CDR1 SQVTM, CDR2 ANQGSEA. There are 13 residues in the CDR3. The DNA for the CDR3 is TGCAGCGCCTACAGGGATTTGGACACTGAAGCTTTCTTT. It translates to CSAYRDLDTEAFF. Using reference TRBV29-1 and TRBJ1-1 for the parts outside the CDR3, the full variable domain is SAVISQKPSRDICQRGTSLTIQCQVDSQVTMMFWYRQQPGQSLTLIATANQGSEATYESGFVIDKFPISRPNLTFSTLTVSNMSPEDSSIYLCSAYRDLDTEAFFGQGTRLTVV.

This clone has just one count. This chain joins TRBV3-1 (or the pseudogene TRBV3-2) and TRBJ2-4, with unresolved D. CDR1 and CDR2 (germline): LGHDT, YNNKEL (reference sequence). CDR3 length: 14 amino acids. The V end was cut by 3 bases, the J end by 0 bases, with 6 bases between. Here the CDR3 DNA reads TGTGCCAGCAGCCAGGGCTTAGCCAAAAACATTCAGTACTTC. Encoded protein: CASSQGLAKNIQYF.

The chain links TRBV5-8 to TRBJ1-2; possible D gene TRBD1, 5 bases. Trimming stripped 1 base from V and 5 bases from J, with 15 bases between. CDR3 length: 15 amino acids. The germline V gene has CDR1 SGHTS and CDR2 YDEGEE. The CDR3 sequence: CASSLSVRVGYGYTF. The CDR3 DNA reads as TGTGCCAGCAGCTTGAGTGTCAGGGTGGGGTATGGCTACACCTTC.

The V gene is TRBV27, the J gene TRBJ1-6; 10 bases line up with TRBD1. CDR3 length: 15 residues. Germline V CDR1 and CDR2: MNHEY, SMNVEV (reference sequence). The ends lost 6 bases at V and 8 bases at J; junction bases unmatched: 7. The CDR3 loop is CASSAGTGVYSPLHF. The CDR3 DNA is TGTGCCAGCAGCGCCGGGACAGGGGTTTATTCACCCCTCCACTTT.

V usage is TRBV18 and J usage is TRBJ1-5, with D possibly matching TRBD1 (5 bases). Trimming stripped 1 base from V and 5 bases from J, with 6 bases between. The germline CDR1 and CDR2 sequences are KGHSH and LQKENI. This CDR3 region has 13 residues. DNA for the CDR3: TGTGCCAGCTCACCACGGGGGGATCAGCCCCAGCATTTT. This gives the protein CASSPRGDQPQHF.

The genes are TRBV4-1 and TRBJ1-2; D is unresolved. Trimming took off 0 bases at V and 6 bases at J, with 8 bases between the two ends. There are 13 residues in the CDR3. Germline lookup yields CDR1 MGHRA and CDR2 YSYEKL. In DNA, the CDR3 is TGCGCCAGCAGCCAAGAATGGCAGGATGGCTACACCTTC. It codes for CASSQEWQDGYTF.

V usage is TRBV3-1 (or the pseudogene TRBV3-2) and J usage is TRBJ1-3; D is perhaps TRBD1 (5 bases). Trimming removed 4 bases from V and 1 base from J, with 8 bases in between. The germline CDR1 and CDR2 sequences are LGHDT and YNNKEL (reference sequence). The CDR3 runs to 14 residues. The CDR3 nucleotides read TGTGCCAGCAGCCTCAAGGGGTCTGGAAACACCATATATTTT. Its translation: CASSLKGSGNTIYF.

The chain has TRBV9 and TRBJ1-3, with D hard to call. The V end lost 0 bases, the J end lost 0 bases, and 10 bases lay between the germline ends. Germline-derived CDR1 and CDR2 are SGDLS and YYNGEE. This CDR3 has 16 amino acids. CDR3: CASSVGLAYSGNTIYF. CDR3 DNA: TGTGCCAGCAGCGTAGGTTTGGCATACTCTGGAAACACCATATATTTT.

This chain connects TRBV6-5 to TRBJ1-2; 7 bases fit TRBD1. Per germline, CDR1 MNHEY and CDR2 SVGAGI. This CDR3 region has 15 residues. The junction had 3 bases not matched to a gene; V was cut back by 2 bases and J by 0 bases. This CDR3 is CASSYTTGTNYGYTF. For the CDR3, the DNA is TGTGCCAGCAGTTACACGACAGGGACTAACTATGGCTACACCTTC.